The 10 T cell receptor beta chains below were found in one sample sequenced in a study of shared clonotypes between healthy human individuals. Libraries were prepared by immunoSEQ multiplex PCR; TCRdb keeps only in-frame clonotypes and omits some of them. The table lists a few hundred thousand clones, about nine tenths of them singletons. Sequences were obtained from memory CD8+ T cells sorted from blood. Subset of the sample: CD45RO+ cells pooled with CCR7-negative TemRA cells. These receptors originate from a man between 18 and 35 years old in good health.

The DNA of the CDR3 is TGTGCCAGCAGTGTGACTAGCGGATACAATGAGCAGTTCTTC. Its protein product is CASSVTSGYNEQFF. The chain is built from TRBV6-4 and TRBJ2-1, with 9 bases fitting TRBD2. The CDR3 sequence is 14 residues long. Trimming took 4 bases from V and 4 from J; bases not matched to a gene: 2. Germline V lookup: CDR1 MRHNA, CDR2 SNTAGT.

As for this clone: This same CDR3 is encoded by further DNA sequences in the sample. The V gene is TRBV5-6, the J gene TRBJ1-1; D is unclear. The CDR3 has 13 amino acids. Germline loops: CDR1 SGHDT, CDR2 YYEEEE. V dropped 2 bases and J dropped 0 bases, with 5 bases sitting between them. CDR3 residues: CASSLFVNTEAFF. The DNA of the CDR3 is TGTGCCAGCAGCTTATTTGTGAACACTGAAGCTTTCTTT.

The genes are TRBV19 and TRBJ1-1; D possibly corresponds to TRBD1 (5 bases). V was clipped by 0 bases and J by 7 bases, with 15 bases between them. Germline-derived CDR1 and CDR2 are LNHDA and SQIVND (reference sequence). The CDR3 consists of 15 residues. CDR3 in amino acids: CASSIDPGGMGEAFF. The CDR3 DNA is TGTGCCAGTAGTATAGATCCCGGGGGAATGGGTGAAGCTTTCTTT.

This chain joins TRBV9 and TRBJ2-5, with 8 bases lining up with TRBD2. The germline V gene encodes CDR1 SGDLS and CDR2 YYNGEE. The CDR3 is 15 amino acids. Trimming at V came to 3 bases and at J to 4 bases, leaving 8 bases not matched to a gene. The CDR3 nucleotides are TGTGCCAGCAGCGAGGAGGGACTAGGAGTAGAGACCCAGTACTTC. This sequence encodes CASSEEGLGVETQYF.

The V and J genes are TRBV29-1 and TRBJ2-7; 10 nucleotides line up with TRBD1. Germline-derived CDR1 and CDR2 are SQVTM and ANQGSEA. CDR3 length equals 13 residues. With V trimmed by 4 bases and J by 4 bases, 4 bases remained unmatched. The CDR3 DNA is TGCAGCGTTGTTGGGACAGGGGCATACGAGCAGTACTTC. Its translation: CSVVGTGAYEQYF.

This chain connects TRBV19 to TRBJ2-7; D may be TRBD1 or TRBD2 (5 bases each). Deletions cut 5 bases from V and 2 bases from J, with 10 bases between. This CDR3 has 13 residues. The germline CDR1 and CDR2 sequences are LNHDA and SQIVND (reference sequence). The CDR3 spells CASSPGRTYEQYF. The CDR3 nucleotides read TGTGCCAGTAGTCCGGGACGGACCTACGAGCAGTACTTC. Looking up the rest from reference TRBV19 and TRBJ2-7 gives the full variable domain: DGGITQSPKYLFRKEGQNVTLSCEQNLNHDAMYWYRQDPGQGLRLIYYSQIVNDFQKGDIAEGYSVSREKKESFPLTVTSAQKNPTAFYLCASSPGRTYEQYFGPGTRLTVT.

The genes are TRBV2 and TRBJ2-5, with 8 bases that match TRBD1. Germline V gives CDR1 SNHLY, CDR2 FYNNEI. CDR3 size: 12 residues. With 7 bases clipped from V and 7 bases from J, the junction kept 5 bases outside the gene matches. In DNA form, the CDR3 reads TGTGCCAGCACAGGGGGCGAAGGGACCCAGTACTTC. Protein sequence: CASTGGEGTQYF.

V gene TRBV27 combines with J gene TRBJ2-7; 13 nucleotides agree with TRBD2. With V trimmed by 2 bases and J by 7 bases, 5 bases remained unmatched. Germline values: CDR1 MNHEY, CDR2 SMNVEV (reference sequence). The CDR3 covers 15 residues. The CDR3 bases are TGTGCCAGCAGTTTAGGCGGACTAGCGGGAGTAGAGCAGTACTTC. This codes for CASSLGGLAGVEQYF.

This clone was detected only once. This chain links TRBV7-9 with TRBJ1-1; tentative D call: TRBD1 (5 bases). V was trimmed by 4 bases and J by 1 base, leaving 13 bases between them. From germline, CDR1 is SEHNR and CDR2 FQNEAQ (reference sequence). The CDR3 has 15 residues. The CDR3 loop reads CASSSTLGGNTEAFF. Here the CDR3 DNA reads TGTGCCAGCAGCTCCACCCTGGGGGGGAACACTGAAGCTTTCTTT.

The chain uses TRBV30 and TRBJ1-5; 7 nucleotides agree with TRBD1. With V trimmed by 5 bases and J by 1 base, 14 bases remained unmatched. The CDR3 runs to 17 residues. Germline V lookup: CDR1 GTSNPN, CDR2 SVGIG (reference sequence). The CDR3 reads CAWSRGGGGWSNQPQHF. In DNA form, the CDR3 reads TGTGCCTGGTCCCGTGGAGGGGGCGGCTGGAGCAATCAGCCCCAGCATTTT. Based on the CDR3 plus reference TRBV30 and TRBJ1-5, the full variable domain is SQTIHQWPATLVQPVGSPLSLECTVEGTSNPNLYWYRQAAGRGLQLLFYSVGIGQISSEVPQNLSASRPQDRQFILSSKKLLLSDSGFYLCAWSRGGGGWSNQPQHFGDGTRLSIL.